The sequence of this TCR beta chain was determined in a study of technical replicates of blood from a few donors. With 3 bases removed from V and 8 bases from J, the gap between germline ends came to 11 bases. This CDR3 has 12 amino acids. CDR1 SGHRS and CDR2 YFSETQ come from the germline V gene. Here immunoSEQ multiplex PCR was the method, and the copy in TCRdb shows in-frame clones only, minus some. The data hold 75,000 to 95,000 clones, with around 96% observed a single time. V and J are TRBV5-1 and TRBJ1-1; the D is unclear. The sequencing sample was made of T cells isolated from PBMCs. This receptor was obtained from a human donor in good health. This CDR3 is CASSWPGAEAFF. As DNA, the CDR3 is TGCGCCAGCAGCTGGCCGGGAGCCGAAGCTTTCTTT.